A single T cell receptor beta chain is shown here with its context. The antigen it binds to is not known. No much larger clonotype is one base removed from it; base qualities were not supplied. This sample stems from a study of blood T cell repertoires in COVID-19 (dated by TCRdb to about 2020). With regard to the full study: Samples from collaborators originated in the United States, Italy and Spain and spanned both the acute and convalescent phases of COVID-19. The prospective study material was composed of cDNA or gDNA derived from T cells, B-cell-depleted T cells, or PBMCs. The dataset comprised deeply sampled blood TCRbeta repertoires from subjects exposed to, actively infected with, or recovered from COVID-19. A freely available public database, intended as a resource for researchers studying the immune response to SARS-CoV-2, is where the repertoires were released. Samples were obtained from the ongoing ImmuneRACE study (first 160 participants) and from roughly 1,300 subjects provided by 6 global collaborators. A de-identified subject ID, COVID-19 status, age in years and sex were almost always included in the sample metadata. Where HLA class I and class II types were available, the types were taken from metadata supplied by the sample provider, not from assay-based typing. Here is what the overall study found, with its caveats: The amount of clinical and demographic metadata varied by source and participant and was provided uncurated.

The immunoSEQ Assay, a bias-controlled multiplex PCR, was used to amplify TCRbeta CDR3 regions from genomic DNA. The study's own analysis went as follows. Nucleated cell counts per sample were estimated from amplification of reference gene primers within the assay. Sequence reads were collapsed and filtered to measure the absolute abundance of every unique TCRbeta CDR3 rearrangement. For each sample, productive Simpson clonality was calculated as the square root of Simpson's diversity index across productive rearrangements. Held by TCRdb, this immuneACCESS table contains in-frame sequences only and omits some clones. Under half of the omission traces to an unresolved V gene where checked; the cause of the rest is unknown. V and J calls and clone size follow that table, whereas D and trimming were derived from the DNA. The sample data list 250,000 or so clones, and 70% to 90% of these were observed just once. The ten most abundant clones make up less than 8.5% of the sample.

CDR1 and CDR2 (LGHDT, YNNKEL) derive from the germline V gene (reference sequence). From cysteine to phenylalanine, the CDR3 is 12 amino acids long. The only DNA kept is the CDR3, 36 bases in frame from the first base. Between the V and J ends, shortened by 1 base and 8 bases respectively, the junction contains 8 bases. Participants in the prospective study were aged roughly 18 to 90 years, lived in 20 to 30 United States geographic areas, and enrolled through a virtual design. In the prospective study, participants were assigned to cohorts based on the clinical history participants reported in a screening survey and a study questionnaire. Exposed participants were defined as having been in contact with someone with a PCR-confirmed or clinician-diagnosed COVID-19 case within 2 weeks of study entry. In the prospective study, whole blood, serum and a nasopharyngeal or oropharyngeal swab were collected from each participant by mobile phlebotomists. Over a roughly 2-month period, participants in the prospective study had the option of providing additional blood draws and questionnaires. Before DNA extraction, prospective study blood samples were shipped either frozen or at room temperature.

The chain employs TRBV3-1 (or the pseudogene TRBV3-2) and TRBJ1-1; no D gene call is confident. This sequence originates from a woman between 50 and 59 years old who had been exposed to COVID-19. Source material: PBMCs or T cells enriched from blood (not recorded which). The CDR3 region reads CASSQGDFEAFF. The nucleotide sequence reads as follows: TGTGCCAGCAGCCAAGGCGACTTCGAAGCTTTCTTT.